The present T cell receptor beta chain was sequenced within a study of shared clonotypes between healthy human individuals. Unsorted samples used approximately 99 million PBMCs for genomic DNA. On this clone itself: Its target is unknown.

V shed 1 base, J shed 3 bases, and the junction held 6 bases outside the gene matches. Germline V lookup: CDR1 GTSNPN, CDR2 SVGIG (reference sequence). The CDR3 totals 14 residues. General study points: The study drew on few donors, limiting represented genetic and exposure-history diversity.

A deep-level run was used for the assay. Across several immunoSEQ plates, the genomic DNA of each subset was split evenly. Some clones are missing from TCRdb's copy, which holds only in-frame ones; the method was immunoSEQ multiplex PCR. Seen here are 450,000 to 500,000 clones, 70% to 80% observed once, and the top ten hold approximately 12%. The rearrangement links TRBV30 to TRBJ2-7; TRBD1 agrees at 7 bases. The receptor was isolated from a woman between 40 and 50 years old in good health. Some clones in this sample may be carry-over from other donors' samples. Material: PBMCs. DNA of the CDR3: TGTGCCTGGAGTGGAGGGGGCGCTCACTACGAGCAGTACTTC. Its protein product is CAWSGGGAHYEQYF.